These 25 T cell receptor beta chains were all obtained from the same sample, sequenced in a study of blood T cells in healthy people across ages. Combining a sample-barcoded 5' primer with a J-beta primer mix, a second PCR ran for about 7 to 11 cycles. TCRdb passed the 5' RACE reads through MiXCR, listing each CDR3 protein once. Of approximately 690,000 distinct CDR3 sequences in the sample, around three fifths were seen once. The specimen was blood. The receptors stem from a man aged 55 to 69 in good health.

The chain uses TRBV4-1 and TRBJ2-3; 12 bases are shared with TRBD2. V gave up 1 base and J gave up 5 bases; unmatched junction bases: 4. The germline V gene has CDR1 MGHRA and CDR2 YSYEKL. The CDR3 totals 16 residues. CDR3 bases: TGCGCCAGCAGCCAAGGACTAGCGGGGGCTGTAGATACGCAGTATTTT. Amino acid sequence: CASSQGLAGAVDTQYF.

This chain connects TRBV29-1 to TRBJ2-5; D ambiguous. Germline V gives CDR1 SQVTM, CDR2 ANQGSEA. The V end lost 7 bases, the J end lost 2 bases, and 11 bases lay between the germline ends. This CDR3 is built from 12 residues. CDR3: CSASTWQETQYF. Here the CDR3 DNA reads TGCAGCGCCAGCACGTGGCAAGAGACCCAGTACTTC.

Here the CDR3 reads CASTSGGYYNEQFF. The CDR3 coding sequence is TGTGCCAGCACCAGCGGGGGGTACTACAATGAGCAGTTCTTC. The chain combines TRBV7-9 with TRBJ2-1; 9 nucleotides match TRBD2. The V gene's germline CDR1 is SEHNR and CDR2 FQNEAQ (reference sequence). The V segment lost 7 bases and the J segment 3 bases; nucleotides outside the gene matches: 4. The CDR3 covers 14 residues.

This clonotype came up once. V is TRBV20-1 and J is TRBJ2-5; TRBD1 agrees at 11 bases. Looked up from germline, CDR1 is DFQATT and CDR2 is SNEGSKA (reference sequence). The CDR3 runs to 12 residues. V lost 3 bases, J lost 7 bases, and 1 base stayed unmatched. The CDR3 coding sequence is TGCAGTGCTAGCGGGACAGGGGGGACCCAGTACTTC. Its protein product is CSASGTGGTQYF.

The table lists this clonotype with many counts. The chain uses TRBV3-1 and TRBJ1-2; D uncertain. This CDR3 comprises 13 residues. Germline values: CDR1 LGHDT, CDR2 YNNKEL (reference sequence). Trimming shortened V by 7 bases and J by 8 bases, and 17 bases separated the two germline ends. The CDR3 region is CASTVPEGWGYTF. CDR3 coding DNA: TGTGCCAGCACAGTACCCGAGGGCTGGGGCTACACCTTC.

J is TRBJ2-1 and V is TRBV11-2; 13 positions agree with TRBD2. CDR3 length equals 20 residues. The junction had 13 bases not matched to a gene; V was cut back by 4 bases and J by 1 base. Germline lookup yields CDR1 SGHAT and CDR2 FQNNGV. Written as DNA, the CDR3 is TGTGCCAGCAGCTCCAGGACTAGCGGGGGCCTTTCCGATTCCTACAATGAGCAGTTCTTC. This codes for CASSSRTSGGLSDSYNEQFF.

This clonotype occurred many times. The rearrangement links TRBV3-1 to TRBJ2-7, with 14 bases matching TRBD2. Germline V gene data show CDR1 as LGHDT and CDR2 as YNNKEL (reference sequence). This CDR3 has 18 residues. V lost 4 bases, J lost 3 bases, and 11 bases stayed unmatched. The CDR3 coding sequence is TGTGCCAGCAGCCGAGGCTCCGGGACTAGCGGGGGCGGCTACGAGCAGTACTTC. Translation gives CASSRGSGTSGGGYEQYF.

The rearrangement joins TRBV2 to TRBJ2-1; weak D call: TRBD2 (6 bases). Germline CDR1 SNHLY, CDR2 FYNNEI. The CDR3 is made up of 14 amino acids. V lost 2 bases, J lost 7 bases, and 12 bases lay in between. The CDR3 coding sequence is TGTGCCAGCAGTGAATTAGGTAGCGGTAATGAGCAGTTCTTC. Translation: CASSELGSGNEQFF.

The chain uses TRBV5-6 and TRBJ2-3; D gene ambiguous. This CDR3 spans 13 amino acids. Trimming shortened V by 0 bases and J by 4 bases, and 6 bases separated the two germline ends. The V gene's germline CDR1 is SGHDT and CDR2 YYEEEE. CDR3 nucleotides: TGTGCCAGCAGCTTGGCCAACCCAGATACGCAGTATTTT. Protein product: CASSLANPDTQYF. Full variable domain (rest looked up from reference TRBV5-6 and TRBJ2-3): DAGVTQSPTHLIKTRGQQVTLRCSPKSGHDTVSWYQQALGQGPQFIFQYYEEEERQRGNFPDRFSGHQFPNYSSELNVNALLLGDSALYLCASSLANPDTQYFGPGTRLTVL.

The genes are TRBV19 and TRBJ2-2, with D perhaps assigned TRBD1 or TRBD2 (5 bases each). CDR1 LNHDA and CDR2 SQIVND come from the germline V gene (reference sequence). The CDR3 totals 14 residues. V gave up 4 bases and J gave up 4 bases, with 10 bases separating them. The CDR3 sequence: CASSTQGATGELFF. The CDR3, as DNA: TGTGCCAGTAGTACGCAGGGAGCCACCGGGGAGCTGTTTTTT.

V gene TRBV12-3 or TRBV12-4 combines with J gene TRBJ1-5, with a weak D call TRBD1 (6 bases). The ends were cut back, 4 bases at V and 15 bases at J, with 19 bases in the middle. This CDR3 has 13 residues. The CDR3 sequence is CASSWDKLGSRHF. Written as DNA, the CDR3 is TGTGCCAGCAGTTGGGACAAGTTAGGATCGAGGCATTTT.

The V gene is TRBV7-2, the J gene TRBJ2-7, with 7 bases matching TRBD2. The J call is in doubt because the DNA end fits TRBJ2-5 better. Germline V CDR1 and CDR2: SGHTA, FQGNSA. The CDR3 has 15 amino acids. The CDR3 here is CASRNEGLAEGTQYF. CDR3 coding DNA: TGTGCCAGCAGAAACGAGGGGCTAGCGGAAGGGACCCAGTACTTC.

The genes are TRBV5-8 and TRBJ2-5; TRBD1 or TRBD2 may be the D gene (5 bases each). This CDR3 has 13 residues. Germline assignment: CDR1 SGHTS and CDR2 YDEGEE. V lost 4 bases and J lost 5, with 12 bases in between. CDR3 amino acids: CASSPRWGETQYF. The CDR3, as DNA: TGTGCCAGCAGCCCTAGATGGGGGGAGACCCAGTACTTC.

The table lists this clonotype with a few counts. This chain connects TRBV20-1 to TRBJ2-7, with TRBD2 matching 7 bases. Germline CDR1 reads DFQATT; CDR2 reads SNEGSKA (reference sequence). Unmatched junction bases numbered 6, after V lost 4 bases and J lost 0 bases. The CDR3 extends over 14 amino acids. As DNA, the CDR3 is TGCAGTGCTAACCGGGACTACTTCTCCTACGAGCAGTACTTC. This translates into CSANRDYFSYEQYF.

CDR3 loop: CSAVPGLAGDTQYF. CDR3 in DNA: TGCAGTGCTGTACCGGGACTAGCAGGAGATACGCAGTATTTT. This sequence joins TRBV20-1 and TRBJ2-3; 9 bases match TRBD2. Germline CDR1 and CDR2: DFQATT and SNEGSKA (reference sequence). Trimming at V came to 5 bases and at J to 5 bases, leaving 8 bases not matched to a gene. This CDR3 is built from 14 residues.

The chain combines TRBV10-3 with TRBJ2-1, with TRBD2 as a possible D gene (6 bases). CDR1 is ENHRY, CDR2 SYGVKD, per germline. Trimming removed 2 bases from V and 7 bases from J, with 15 bases in between. The CDR3 totals 15 residues. CDR3 amino acids: CAISETRGLANEQFF. In DNA form, the CDR3 reads TGTGCCATCAGTGAGACTCGAGGGCTAGCGAATGAGCAGTTCTTC.

This clonotype was detected only a few times. The rearrangement joins TRBV6-2 or TRBV6-3 to TRBJ1-2; D remains ambiguous. Trimming removed 10 bases from V and 4 bases from J, with 10 bases in between. Germline V gene lookup returns CDR1 MNHEY and CDR2 SVGEGT. This CDR3 comprises 11 residues. The CDR3 loop is CATREIYGYTF. CDR3 DNA: TGTGCCACCCGGGAGATCTATGGCTACACCTTC.

This clonotype was detected once. The J gene is TRBJ2-3, the V gene TRBV5-1; TRBD1 matches at 7 bases. J gave up 1 base and V 4 bases, and 6 bases lay outside the gene matches. This CDR3 spans 15 amino acids. Germline loops: CDR1 SGHRS, CDR2 YFSETQ. In DNA, the CDR3 is TGCGCCAGCAGCCCCCACAGGGGAGGCACAGATACGCAGTATTTT. Translated, it gives CASSPHRGGTDTQYF. Full variable domain (outside the CDR3, taken from reference TRBV5-1 and TRBJ2-3): KAGVTQTPRYLIKTRGQQVTLSCSPISGHRSVSWYQQTPGQGLQFLFEYFSETQRNKGNFPGRFSGRQFSNSRSEMNVSTLELGDSALYLCASSPHRGGTDTQYFGPGTRLTVL.

The rearrangement joins TRBV7-9 to TRBJ2-7, with TRBD1 as a possible D gene (6 bases). This CDR3 has 16 residues. In germline, CDR1 is SEHNR, CDR2 FQNEAQ (reference sequence). Trimming left V 8 bases short and J 2 bases short, with 22 bases between. The CDR3 DNA reads TGTGCCAGCGGCTGGAGCGGTCCACGGGACACCTACGAGCAGTACTTC. This codes for CASGWSGPRDTYEQYF.

CDR3 amino acids: CASRLADSYNEQFF. As DNA, the CDR3 is TGTGCCAGTCGACTAGCGGACTCCTACAATGAGCAGTTCTTC. The genes are TRBV27 and TRBJ2-1; 9 nucleotides align to TRBD2. The germline CDR1 and CDR2 sequences are MNHEY and SMNVEV (reference sequence). Trimming at V came to 9 bases and at J to 0 bases, leaving 3 bases not matched to a gene. CDR3 size: 14 residues.

This chain uses TRBV29-1 with TRBJ2-5; 7 nucleotides align to TRBD2. The ends lost 6 bases at V and 0 bases at J; junction bases unmatched: 7. CDR3 length: 14 amino acids. CDR1 and CDR2 from the germline V gene are SQVTM and ANQGSEA. The CDR3 loop reads CSVWGEGDQETQYF. CDR3 nucleotide sequence: TGCAGCGTATGGGGGGAGGGAGACCAAGAGACCCAGTACTTC. The variable domain in full, with the rest retrieved from reference TRBV29-1 and TRBJ2-5, is SAVISQKPSRDICQRGTSLTIQCQVDSQVTMMFWYRQQPGQSLTLIATANQGSEATYESGFVIDKFPISRPNLTFSTLTVSNMSPEDSSIYLCSVWGEGDQETQYFGPGTRLLVL.

This chain joins TRBV11-2 and TRBJ1-2; perhaps TRBD1 as D (5 bases). V was cut by 0 bases and J by 4 bases, with 12 bases left in between. This CDR3 has 15 residues. The V gene's germline CDR1 is SGHAT and CDR2 FQNNGV. This chain's CDR3 is CASSLDSGLGYGYTF. CDR3 coding DNA: TGTGCCAGCAGCTTAGACTCGGGACTGGGCTATGGCTACACCTTC.

The rearrangement uses TRBV7-2 and TRBJ2-7; D is undetermined. CDR1 and CDR2 from the germline V gene are SGHTA and FQGNSA. The CDR3 consists of 15 residues. Trimming removed 5 bases at V and 5 bases at J, with 19 bases between. The DNA for the CDR3 is TGTGCCAGCAGCCTAGTTCGGTACGGTACCAACGAGCAGTACTTC. Its protein product is CASSLVRYGTNEQYF. The entire variable domain, with the rest obtained from reference TRBV7-2 and TRBJ2-7, is as follows: GAGVSQSPSNKVTEKGKDVELRCDPISGHTALYWYRQSLGQGLEFLIYFQGNSAPDKSGLPSDRFSAERTGGSVSTLTIQRTQQEDSAVYLCASSLVRYGTNEQYFGPGTRLTVT.

This clonotype was seen a few times. The chain carries TRBV15 and TRBJ2-1; maybe TRBD2 (5 bases). The CDR3 totals 15 residues. The V gene lost 6 bases and the J gene lost 0 bases, with 12 bases spanning the gap. Germline loops: CDR1 LNHNV, CDR2 YYDKDF (reference sequence). Written as DNA, the CDR3 is TGTGCCACCAGAAAGGGAGCAAACTCCTACAATGAGCAGTTCTTC. As protein: CATRKGANSYNEQFF.

The chain has TRBV4-1 and TRBJ1-1, with unresolved D. The CDR3 consists of 15 residues. CDR1 MGHRA and CDR2 YSYEKL come from the germline V gene. Trimming took off 4 bases at V and 1 base at J, with 13 bases between the two ends. CDR3 in DNA: TGCGCCAGCAGCCTATACGGGGTCGGGAACACTGAAGCTTTCTTT. Translation gives CASSLYGVGNTEAFF.